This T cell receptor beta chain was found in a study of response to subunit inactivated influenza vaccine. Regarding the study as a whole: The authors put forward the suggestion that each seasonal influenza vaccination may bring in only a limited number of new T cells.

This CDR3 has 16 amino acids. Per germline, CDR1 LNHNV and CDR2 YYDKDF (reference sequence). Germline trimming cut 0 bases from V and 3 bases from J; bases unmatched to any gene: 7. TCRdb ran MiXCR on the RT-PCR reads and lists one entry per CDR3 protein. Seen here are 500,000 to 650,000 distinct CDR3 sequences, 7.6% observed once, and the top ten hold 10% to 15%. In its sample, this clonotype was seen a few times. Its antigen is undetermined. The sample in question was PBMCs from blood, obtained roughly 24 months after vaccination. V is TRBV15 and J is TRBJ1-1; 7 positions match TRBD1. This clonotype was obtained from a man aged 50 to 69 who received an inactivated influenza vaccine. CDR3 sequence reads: CATSRDRGQGDTEAFF. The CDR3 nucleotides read TGTGCCACCAGCAGAGATAGGGGGCAGGGGGACACTGAAGCTTTCTTT.